Detailed here is one T cell receptor beta chain. No antigen is known for it. No much larger clonotype is one base removed from it; base qualities were not supplied. The data were taken from a study of a mutant IDH1 vaccine in newly diagnosed glioma (dated by TCRdb to the early 2020s). In terms of the full investigation: Of the approximately 29 treated patients, roughly 60% were male and about 40% were female, and a mean age of approximately 40 years was recorded. Before enrollment, most patients had been given radiochemotherapy with temozolomide as standard therapy, while the rest had received either radiotherapy alone or temozolomide alone. For exploratory analyses, about two dozen treated patients had longitudinal TCRB deep sequencing done wherever samples were available. Peripheral blood was drawn at six visits: V03 (baseline), V05, V07, V10, V12 and V13.

What this sample's time point label stands for: baseline, week 1 (first vaccination visit). Interpreted using the paper, the treatment or condition label stands for: pre-vaccination baseline after standard-of-care therapy. All donors had newly diagnosed IDH1-mutant astrocytomas of WHO grade 3 or 4 that showed loss of nuclear ATRX. The samples were drawn from NOA16, a multicentre, single-arm, open-label phase I trial in Germany that tested a mutant IDH1 peptide vaccine in humans for the first time. For immunogenicity testing, the blood drawn at visit V03 was used as the baseline sample. Genomic DNA for TCRB sequencing was isolated from EDTA blood with the DNeasy Blood and Tissue Kit. The paper's findings and limits, for the study overall: Selection of PBMC samples for TCRB deep sequencing was based on availability. Pseudoprogression seemed to be unrelated to changes in the top peripheral T cell clonotypes found by TCRB sequencing. Immune responses induced by the vaccine were seen in approximately 93% of patients across multiple MHC alleles. The authors noted that analyses of patient blood samples could not be reproduced because of sample limitations.

The CDR3 numbers 15 residues from cysteine through phenylalanine. Just CDR3 DNA is preserved here, 45 bases in frame from base 1. The trim is 5 bases for V and 0 bases for J, with a gap of 10 bases between the germline ends. Sequences SEHNR (CDR1) and FQNEAQ (CDR2) are obtained from the germline V gene (reference sequence). Library preparation used the immunoSEQ multiplex PCR assay. The hsTCRB Kit was used according to the manufacturer's protocol to amplify rearranged TCR beta chain sequences. TCRB libraries were sequenced on an Illumina MiSeq. Per the authors' processing: Demultiplexing, trimming and gene mapping were performed with the kit vendor's proprietary platform. Held by TCRdb, this immuneACCESS table contains in-frame sequences only and omits some clones. Under half of the omission traces to an unresolved V gene where checked; the cause of the rest is unknown. That table gives V, J and clone size, and the DNA gave D and trimming. The sample table holds about 34,000 clones, of which over 60% were seen once. The leading ten clones occupy around 9.5% of the sample.

This TCR derives from a man over 45 with glioma. Some clones in this sample may be carry-over from other donors' samples. Recombination joined TRBV7-9 with TRBJ2-2, with the D gene call left open. The sequenced sample was peripheral blood mononuclear cells (PBMCs), obtained from a glioma patient treated with radiotherapy, temozolomide or both. The CDR3 sequence is CASSTRTANTGELFF. The nucleotide sequence is given as TGTGCCAGCAGCACAAGGACGGCGAACACCGGGGAGCTGTTTTTT. Outside the CDR3, residues come from the reference TRBV7-9 and TRBJ2-2 proteins, so the full variable domain is: DTGVSQNPRHKITKRGQNVTFRCDPISEHNRLYWYRQTLGQGPEFLTYFQNEAQLEKSRLLSDRFSAERPKGSFSTLEIQRTEQGDSAMYLCASSTRTANTGELFFGEGSRLTVL.